These 11 T cell receptor beta chains were sequenced from one sample in a study of T-cell memory formation after mild COVID-19. TCRdb re-called the 5' RACE reads with MiXCR, one entry per CDR3 protein. Altogether some 450,000 distinct CDR3 sequences are present, 15% to 20% being singletons, with the ten largest covering 8.4%. Sequencing was performed on PBMCs or a T cell subset sorted from them (not recorded which). All receptors come from an adult woman who had mild COVID-19 (a few samples of this study predate the infection). Cell type and time point are not known.

The CDR3 loop is CASQALAGGPSYNEQFF. CDR3 nucleotide sequence: TGTGCCAGCCAAGCACTAGCGGGAGGGCCGTCCTACAATGAGCAGTTCTTC. The chain recombines TRBV10-3 with TRBJ2-1, with 13 bases that match TRBD2. Germline trimming cut 10 bases from V and 1 base from J; bases unmatched to any gene: 10. The CDR3 is 17 residues long. Germline CDR1 ENHRY, CDR2 SYGVKD.

The sample holds many counts of this clonotype. V and J are TRBV6-6 and TRBJ2-7; D is unresolved. The V and J ends lost 5 bases and 2 bases respectively, with 4 bases between them. The length of the CDR3 is 11 residues. Germline values: CDR1 MNHNY, CDR2 SVGAGI (reference sequence). The DNA of the CDR3 is TGTGCCAGCAGTGATGCCTACGAGCAGTACTTC. This encodes CASSDAYEQYF.

The chain carries TRBV14 and TRBJ1-1; D ambiguous. Trimming shortened V by 8 bases and J by 5 bases, and 9 bases separated the two germline ends. The germline V gene has CDR1 SGHDN and CDR2 FVKESK. The CDR3 totals 11 residues. This chain's CDR3 is CASGGRTEAFF. CDR3 DNA: TGTGCCAGCGGAGGGAGGACTGAAGCTTTCTTT.

This clonotype has a handful of counts. This chain connects TRBV5-6 to TRBJ2-1, with a weak D call TRBD1 (6 bases). This CDR3 is built from 16 residues. CDR1 and CDR2 (germline): SGHDT, YYEEEE. With 4 bases removed from V and 0 bases from J, the gap between germline ends came to 14 bases. CDR3 DNA: TGTGCCAGCAGCAAGAGGACAGCGAGCTCCTACAATGAGCAGTTCTTC. Translating it yields CASSKRTASSYNEQFF.

The CDR3 protein is CASTSTSPAEQFF. For the CDR3, the DNA is TGTGCCAGCACCTCGACTAGCCCCGCTGAGCAGTTCTTC. The V call is TRBV6-2 or TRBV6-3, the J call TRBJ2-1, with TRBD2 identical over 7 bases. Per the germline V gene, CDR1 is MNHEY and CDR2 is SVGEGT. Losses at the gene ends were 7 bases for V and 9 bases for J; bases not matched to a gene: 9. This CDR3 has 13 amino acids.

The V and J genes are TRBV24-1 and TRBJ2-7, with 7 bases matching TRBD1. Germline trimming cut 2 bases from V and 3 bases from J; bases unmatched to any gene: 3. Per the germline V gene, CDR1 is KGHDR and CDR2 is SFDVKD. The length of the CDR3 is 14 residues. CDR3 region: CATSDSDRDYEQYF. DNA of the CDR3: TGTGCCACCAGTGATTCCGACAGGGACTACGAGCAGTACTTC.

This clonotype was detected a few times. V gene TRBV9 combines with J gene TRBJ1-2; possibly TRBD1 for D (6 bases). The CDR3 contains 16 residues. Germline V gives CDR1 SGDLS, CDR2 YYNGEE. Trimming left V 2 bases short and J 6 bases short, with 20 bases between. The CDR3 is CASSVGQLPREDGYTF. The CDR3 nucleotides read TGTGCCAGCAGCGTTGGACAGCTCCCACGAGAAGATGGCTACACCTTC. The full variable domain, completed using reference TRBV9 and TRBJ1-2, is DSGVTQTPKHLITATGQRVTLRCSPRSGDLSVYWYQQSLDQGLQFLIQYYNGEERAKGNILERFSAQQFPDLHSELNLSSLELGDSALYFCASSVGQLPREDGYTFGSGTRLTVV.

This chain uses TRBV11-2 with TRBJ2-3, with 7 bases identical to TRBD2. The CDR3 sequence is 16 residues long. V dropped 0 bases and J dropped 2; count of bases not matched to a gene: 5. In germline, CDR1 is SGHAT, CDR2 FQNNGV. CDR3 protein: CASSLEPGGITDTQYF. CDR3 sequence (DNA): TGTGCCAGCAGCTTAGAACCGGGGGGAATCACAGATACGCAGTATTTT. The variable domain in full, completed from reference TRBV11-2 and TRBJ2-3, reads EAGVAQSPRYKIIEKRQSVAFWCNPISGHATLYWYQQILGQGPKLLIQFQNNGVVDDSQLPKDRFSAERLKGVDSTLKIQPAKLEDSAVYLCASSLEPGGITDTQYFGPGTRLTVL.

J is TRBJ2-5 and V is TRBV5-1; maybe TRBD2 (5 bases). Per germline, CDR1 SGHRS and CDR2 YFSETQ. This CDR3 is built from 15 residues. V was shortened by 4 bases and J by 2 bases, with 15 bases between the two germline ends. The CDR3 DNA is TGCGCCAGCAGCAGAGAAGGACGGGGACAAGAGACCCAGTACTTC. This sequence encodes CASSREGRGQETQYF.

The gene calls are TRBV18 and TRBJ1-1; the D is unclear. The CDR3 consists of 13 residues. Germline-derived CDR1 and CDR2 are KGHSH and LQKENI. The germline V and J ends were trimmed by 4 bases and 7 bases, with 13 bases remaining between them. Here the CDR3 reads CASSLRDTFEAFF. CDR3 nucleotides: TGTGCCAGCTCACTCCGCGACACCTTTGAAGCTTTCTTT.

The J gene is TRBJ1-1, the V gene TRBV3-1, with D unclear. The CDR3 consists of 15 residues. Germline CDR1 and CDR2: LGHDT and YNNKEL (reference sequence). Trimming removed 2 bases from V and 0 bases from J, with 10 bases in between. The CDR3 nucleotides read TGTGCCAGCAGCCAACTTTCTCCTGTGAACACTGAAGCTTTCTTT. This translates into CASSQLSPVNTEAFF.